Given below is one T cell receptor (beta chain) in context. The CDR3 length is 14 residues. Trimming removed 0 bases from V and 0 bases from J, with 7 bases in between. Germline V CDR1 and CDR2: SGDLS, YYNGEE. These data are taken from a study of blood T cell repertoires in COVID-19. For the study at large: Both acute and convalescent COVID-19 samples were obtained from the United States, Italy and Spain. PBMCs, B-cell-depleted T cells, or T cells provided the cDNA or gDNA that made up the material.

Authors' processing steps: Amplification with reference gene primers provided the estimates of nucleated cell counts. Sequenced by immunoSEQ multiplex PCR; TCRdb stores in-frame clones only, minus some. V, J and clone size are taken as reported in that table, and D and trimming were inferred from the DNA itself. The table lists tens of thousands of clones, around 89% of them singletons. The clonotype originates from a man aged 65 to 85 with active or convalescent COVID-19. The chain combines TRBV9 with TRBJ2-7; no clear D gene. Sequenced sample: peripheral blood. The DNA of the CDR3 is TGTGCCAGCAGCGTAGACAGTATCTCCTACGAGCAGTACTTC. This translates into CASSVDSISYEQYF.